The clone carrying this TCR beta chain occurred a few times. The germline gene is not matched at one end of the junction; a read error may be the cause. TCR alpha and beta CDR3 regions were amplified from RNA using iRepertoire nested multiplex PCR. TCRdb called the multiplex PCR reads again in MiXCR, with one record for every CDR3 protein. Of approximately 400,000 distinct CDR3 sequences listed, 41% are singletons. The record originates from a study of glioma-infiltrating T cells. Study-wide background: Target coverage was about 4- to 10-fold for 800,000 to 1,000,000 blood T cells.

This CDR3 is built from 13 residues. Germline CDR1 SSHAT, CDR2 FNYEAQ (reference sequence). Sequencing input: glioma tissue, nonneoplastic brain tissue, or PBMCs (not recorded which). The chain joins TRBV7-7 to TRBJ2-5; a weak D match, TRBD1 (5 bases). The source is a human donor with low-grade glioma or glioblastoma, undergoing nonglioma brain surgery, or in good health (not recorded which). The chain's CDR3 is CASSLSGKGTQYF. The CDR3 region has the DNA TGTGCTAGCAGCTTGTCAGGGAAGGGGACCCAGTACTTC.